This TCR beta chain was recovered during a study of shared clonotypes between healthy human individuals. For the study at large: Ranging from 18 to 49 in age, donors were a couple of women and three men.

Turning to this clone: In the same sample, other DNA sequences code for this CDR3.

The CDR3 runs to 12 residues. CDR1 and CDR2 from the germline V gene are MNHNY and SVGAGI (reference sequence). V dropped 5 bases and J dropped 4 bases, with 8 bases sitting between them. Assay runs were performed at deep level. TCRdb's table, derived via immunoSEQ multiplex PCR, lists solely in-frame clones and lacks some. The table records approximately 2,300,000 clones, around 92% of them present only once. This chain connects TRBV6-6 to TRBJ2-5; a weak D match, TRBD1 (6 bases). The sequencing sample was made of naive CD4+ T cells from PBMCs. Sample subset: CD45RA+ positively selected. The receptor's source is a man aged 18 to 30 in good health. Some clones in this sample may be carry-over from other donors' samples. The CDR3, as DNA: TGTGCCAGCAGTCCACAGGGAGAGACCCAGTACTTC. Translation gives CASSPQGETQYF.